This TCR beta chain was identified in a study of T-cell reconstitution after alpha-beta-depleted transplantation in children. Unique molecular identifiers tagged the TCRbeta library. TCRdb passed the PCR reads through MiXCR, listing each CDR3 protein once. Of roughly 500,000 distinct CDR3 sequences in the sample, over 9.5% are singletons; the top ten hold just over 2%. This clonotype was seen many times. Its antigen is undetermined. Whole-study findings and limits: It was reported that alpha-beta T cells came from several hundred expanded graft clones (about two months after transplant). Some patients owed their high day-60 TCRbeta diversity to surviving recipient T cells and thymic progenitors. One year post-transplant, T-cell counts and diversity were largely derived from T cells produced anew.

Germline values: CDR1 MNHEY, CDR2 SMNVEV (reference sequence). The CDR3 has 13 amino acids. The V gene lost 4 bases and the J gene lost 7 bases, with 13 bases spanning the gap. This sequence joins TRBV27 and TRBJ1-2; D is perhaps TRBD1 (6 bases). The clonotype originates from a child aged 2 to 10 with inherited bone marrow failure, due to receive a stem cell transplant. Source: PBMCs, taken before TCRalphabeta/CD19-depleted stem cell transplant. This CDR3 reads CASSYRQGFGYTF. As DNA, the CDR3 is TGTGCCAGCAGTTATCGTCAGGGGTTTGGCTACACCTTC.